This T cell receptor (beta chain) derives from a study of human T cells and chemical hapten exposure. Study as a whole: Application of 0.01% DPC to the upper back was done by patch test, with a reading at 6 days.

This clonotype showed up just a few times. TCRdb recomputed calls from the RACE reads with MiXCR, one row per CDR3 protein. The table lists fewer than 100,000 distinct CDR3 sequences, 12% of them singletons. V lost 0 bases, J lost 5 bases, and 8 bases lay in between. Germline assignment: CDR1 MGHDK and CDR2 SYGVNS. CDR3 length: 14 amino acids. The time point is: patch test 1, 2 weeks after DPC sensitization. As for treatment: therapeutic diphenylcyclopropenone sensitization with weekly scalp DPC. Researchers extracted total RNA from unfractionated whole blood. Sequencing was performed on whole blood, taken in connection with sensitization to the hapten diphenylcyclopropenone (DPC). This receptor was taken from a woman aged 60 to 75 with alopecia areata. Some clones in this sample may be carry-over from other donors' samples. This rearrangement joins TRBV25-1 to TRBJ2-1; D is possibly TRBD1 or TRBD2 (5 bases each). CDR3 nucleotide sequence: TGTGCCAGCAGTGAATATCGAGGGGACAATGAGCAGTTCTTC. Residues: CASSEYRGDNEQFF.